The source of this TCR beta chain is a study of T cell repertoires in ileal Crohn's disease. Trimming took 3 bases from V and 0 from J, leaving 10 bases between them. The germline gives CDR1 SGHRS, CDR2 YFSETQ. The CDR3 contains 14 residues. Time point defined: neoterminal ileum biopsy at postoperative endoscopy, about 6 months after surgery. Method: immunoSEQ multiplex PCR; TCRdb's copy keeps in-frame clones and lacks some. This sample has several thousand clones, with roughly 70% found just once. Specimen: ileal tissue. The TCR was taken from an adult with Crohn's disease. This chain joins TRBV5-1 and TRBJ2-7; possibly TRBD1 for D (5 bases). CDR3 nucleotide sequence: TGCGCCAGCAGCTCGACAGAATACTCCTACGAGCAGTACTTC. Encoded protein: CASSSTEYSYEQYF.